A single sample gave rise to the 21 T cell receptor beta chains below, sequenced in a study of T cells in Graves' hyperthyroidism and ophthalmopathy. Authors of the study amplified TCR beta CDR3 regions from RNA transcripts. First-round RT-PCR with HTBI primers amplified the TCR CDR3 region. TCRdb re-derived calls from the multiplex PCR reads in MiXCR, one entry per CDR3 protein. The sample lists hundreds of thousands of distinct CDR3 sequences, around 15% occurring once. Sequencing input: blood. These receptor sequences come from a woman aged 18-29 years with Graves' hyperthyroidism.

This clonotype was seen repeatedly, ten times or more. The rearrangement links TRBV6-2 or TRBV6-3 to TRBJ2-5; D remains unclear. Trimming pared 2 bases from V and 5 bases from J, leaving 3 bases between. The CDR3 has 11 residues. Germline V gene sequence: CDR1 MNHEY, CDR2 SVGEGT. The CDR3 coding sequence is TGTGCCAGCAGTTACGCGGAGACCCAGTACTTC. It yields the protein CASSYAETQYF.

This clonotype turned up a few times. The rearrangement uses TRBV6-1 and TRBJ1-5; D not certain. With 7 bases removed from V and 9 bases from J, the gap between germline ends came to 13 bases. The V gene's germline CDR1 is MNHNS and CDR2 SASEGT. CDR3 size: 12 residues. CDR3 DNA sequence: TGTGCCAGCAAAGAAGCGGGAGGGCCCCAGCATTTT. Translated, it gives CASKEAGGPQHF.

This clonotype was seen ten or more times. The chain employs TRBV15 and TRBJ1-6, with 8 bases identical to TRBD1. The ends lost 8 bases at V and 6 bases at J; junction bases unmatched: 9. Per germline, CDR1 LNHNV and CDR2 YYDKDF (reference sequence). This CDR3 has 15 residues. The CDR3 loop reads CATSNEQGVNSPLHF. As DNA, the CDR3 is TGTGCCACCTCCAACGAACAGGGGGTTAATTCACCCCTCCACTTT.

The table lists this clonotype with many counts. The CDR3 DNA sequence: TGTGCCAGCAGCTTTCTAGCGAGCTCCTACAATGAGCAGTTCTTC. It is translated as CASSFLASSYNEQFF. The chain recombines TRBV11-2 with TRBJ2-1; TRBD2 might be the D (6 bases). The CDR3 has 15 residues. Deletions cut 3 bases from V and 0 bases from J, with 9 bases between. CDR1 and CDR2 from the germline V gene are SGHAT and FQNNGV.

This clonotype was seen ten or more times. CDR3 amino acids: CSARDRTDPIYEQYF. The CDR3 bases are TGCAGTGCTAGAGATAGGACGGACCCGATCTACGAGCAGTACTTC. The V call is TRBV20-1, the J call TRBJ2-7, with unresolved D. CDR1 is DFQATT and CDR2 is SNEGSKA in the germline V gene (reference sequence). Trimming removed 0 bases at V and 3 bases at J, with 15 bases between. This CDR3 is built from 15 residues.

This clonotype has at least ten counts. The rearrangement links TRBV9 to TRBJ1-1; no clear D gene. The CDR3 is made up of 14 amino acids. The V gene's germline CDR1 is SGDLS and CDR2 YYNGEE. V shed 0 bases and J shed 0 bases, with 6 bases lying between them. This CDR3 reads CASSVGPLNTEAFF. The CDR3 DNA sequence: TGTGCCAGCAGCGTAGGCCCACTGAACACTGAAGCTTTCTTT.

This clonotype was seen more than once but under ten times. The rearrangement joins TRBV7-9 to TRBJ2-2; 12 nucleotides match TRBD2. Trimming at V came to 6 bases and at J to 0 bases, leaving 2 bases not matched to a gene. Germline V gives CDR1 SEHNR, CDR2 FQNEAQ (reference sequence). The length of the CDR3 is 16 residues. The CDR3 region is CASSSSGRANTGELFF. CDR3 nucleotides: TGTGCCAGCAGTTCTAGCGGGAGGGCGAACACCGGGGAGCTGTTTTTT.

The V call is TRBV4-3, the J call TRBJ2-7, with 13 bases aligning to TRBD2. V was pared by 0 bases and J by 5 bases, with 10 bases of the junction left unmatched. The CDR3 has 18 residues. In germline, CDR1 is LGHNA, CDR2 YSLEER. Written as DNA, the CDR3 is TGCGCCAGCAGCCAAGAACTAGCGGGAGGGCCAATGTTCCACGAGCAGTACTTC. This translates into CASSQELAGGPMFHEQYF.

This chain uses TRBV6-7 with TRBJ1-4; 7 bases line up with TRBD1. TRBV6-7 is flagged as an ORF with uncertain function. V shed 5 bases, J shed 0 bases, and the junction held 9 bases outside the gene matches. This CDR3 has 17 residues. The DNA for the CDR3 is TGTGCCAGCAGTCACCCGGGACAGCTTGCAACTAATGAAAAACTGTTTTTT. Amino acid sequence: CASSHPGQLATNEKLFF.

This clonotype has just a few counts. The V and J genes are TRBV10-1 and TRBJ2-1; TRBD2 aligns across 10 bases. The ends lost 1 base at V and 6 bases at J; junction bases unmatched: 3. The length of the CDR3 is 15 residues. Germline V gives CDR1 WNHNN, CDR2 SYGVQD (reference sequence). The CDR3, as DNA: TGCGCCAGCAGTGAGTGGTCTAGCGGGAGCAATGAGCAGTTCTTC. Encoded protein: CASSEWSSGSNEQFF.

This clonotype was picked up many times. The gene calls are TRBV18 and TRBJ1-1; D is perhaps TRBD1 (5 bases). CDR1 KGHSH and CDR2 LQKENI come from the germline V gene. The ends were cut back, 0 bases at V and 4 bases at J, with 12 bases in the middle. The CDR3 has 15 amino acids. Here the CDR3 DNA reads TGTGCCAGCTCACCACCGGAACAGGCGGCCACTGAAGCTTTCTTT. Its translation: CASSPPEQAATEAFF.

Many counts were recorded for this clonotype. The DNA for the CDR3 is TGTGCCAGCGTAGGGCAGGGGGATACTGAAGCTTTCTTT. The encoded protein is CASVGQGDTEAFF. The chain joins TRBV2 to TRBJ1-1, with 7 bases identical to TRBD1. The ends lost 8 bases at V and 5 bases at J; junction bases unmatched: 8. There are 13 residues in the CDR3. Germline assignment: CDR1 SNHLY and CDR2 FYNNEI.

This chain connects TRBV4-1 to TRBJ2-2, with 7 positions matching TRBD1. Trimming took 3 bases from V and 4 from J; bases not matched to a gene: 5. CDR3 length equals 15 residues. Germline lookup yields CDR1 MGHRA and CDR2 YSYEKL. CDR3 residues: CASSHRDSFTGELFF. The CDR3 DNA sequence: TGCGCCAGCAGCCATAGGGACAGCTTCACCGGGGAGCTGTTTTTT.

This clonotype was found many times. The chain is built from TRBV29-1 and TRBJ2-7; the D gene is possibly TRBD1 (5 bases). The germline V gene encodes CDR1 SQVTM and CDR2 ANQGSEA. This CDR3 contains 11 residues. Trimming removed 8 bases at V and 7 bases at J, with 15 bases between. CDR3 region: CSFRTRTEQYF. The CDR3 DNA follows: TGCAGCTTCCGGACACGGACGGAGCAGTACTTC.

This chain connects TRBV3-1 to TRBJ2-1; D gene ambiguous. Germline CDR1 reads LGHDT; CDR2 reads YNNKEL (reference sequence). The V and J ends lost 2 bases and 9 bases respectively, with 17 bases between them. The CDR3 consists of 15 residues. For the CDR3, the DNA is TGTGCCAGCAGCCAACGACATACCTTGGGTTCTGAGCAGTTCTTC. Amino acid sequence: CASSQRHTLGSEQFF.

This clonotype was seen a few times. The chain has TRBV7-2 and TRBJ2-5; 7 bases map to TRBD2. Trimming at V came to 7 bases and at J to 4 bases, leaving 6 bases not matched to a gene. Germline CDR1 SGHTA, CDR2 FQGNSA. This CDR3 comprises 13 residues. The CDR3 sequence: CASTGGRRETQYF. The CDR3 nucleotides are TGTGCCAGCACGGGCGGGAGAAGAGAGACCCAGTACTTC.

This clonotype showed up just a few times. The chain carries TRBV6-2 or TRBV6-3 and TRBJ2-1; D ambiguous. This CDR3 region has 13 residues. The V end was cut by 4 bases, the J end by 5 bases, with 9 bases between. Germline lookup yields CDR1 MNHEY and CDR2 SVGEGT. The CDR3: CASSFPSNNEQFF. The CDR3 DNA sequence: TGTGCCAGCAGTTTTCCTAGTAACAATGAGCAGTTCTTC.

This clonotype was counted ten times or more. This chain links TRBV13 with TRBJ1-1; D call uncertain. Trimming shortened V by 2 bases and J by 4 bases, and 8 bases separated the two germline ends. From germline, CDR1 is PRHDT and CDR2 FYEKMQ (reference sequence). The CDR3 loop spans 13 amino acids. The DNA for the CDR3 is TGTGCCAGCAGCTTATTGGTCGGCACTGAAGCTTTCTTT. Translating gives CASSLLVGTEAFF.

At least ten counts were recorded for this clonotype. This chain joins TRBV2 and TRBJ2-7; D gene uncertain. The V gene lost 4 bases and the J gene lost 4 bases, with 5 bases spanning the gap. CDR3 length: 11 residues. Looked up from germline, CDR1 is SNHLY and CDR2 is FYNNEI. CDR3 region: CASSARYEQYF. In DNA form, the CDR3 reads TGTGCCAGCAGTGCCCGGTACGAGCAGTACTTC.

This clonotype showed up many times. CDR3 in amino acids: CASSPALTSGRTGELFF. The CDR3 DNA follows: TGTGCCAGCAGTCCCGCTTTAACGTCGGGCCGCACCGGGGAGCTGTTTTTT. The chain couples TRBV12-3 or TRBV12-4 to TRBJ2-2; the D is unclear. CDR3 length: 17 residues. V lost 5 bases to trimming and J lost 4 bases, with 20 bases between them.

J is TRBJ2-2 and V is TRBV13; TRBD2 might be the D (5 bases). V lost 2 bases and J 6 bases, leaving 13 bases between the germline ends. Per germline, CDR1 PRHDT and CDR2 FYEKMQ (reference sequence). This CDR3 is built from 15 residues. CDR3: CASSLRQEASGELFF. The CDR3 DNA follows: TGTGCCAGCAGCTTAAGGCAGGAGGCGTCCGGGGAGCTGTTTTTT.